This T cell receptor (beta chain) came from a study of T cells in Graves' hyperthyroidism and ophthalmopathy. This clonotype was counted between two and nine times. Germline V lookup: CDR1 MDHEN, CDR2 SYDVKM. The CDR3 covers 12 residues. V dropped 10 bases and J dropped 2 bases, with 12 bases sitting between them. TCR beta CDR3 regions were amplified from RNA transcripts. First-round RT-PCR of the TCR CDR3 relied on the HTBI primer set. TCRdb itself ran the multiplex PCR reads through MiXCR, one entry per CDR3 protein. The table records 700,000 to 850,000 distinct CDR3 sequences, over 35% of them present only once.

Sequences were obtained from blood. V is TRBV28 and J is TRBJ2-7, with D tentatively TRBD1 or TRBD2 (5 bases each). This clonotype originated in a woman aged 40 to 50 with Graves' hyperthyroidism. The CDR3 region is CATGSGPYEQYF. The DNA for the CDR3 is TGTGCCACAGGGAGTGGCCCCTACGAGCAGTACTTC.